The TCR beta chain under discussion was sequenced for a study of identical twins. V was shortened by 0 bases and J by 11 bases, with 17 bases between the two germline ends. The CDR3 runs to 14 residues. Germline V gene sequence: CDR1 DFQATT, CDR2 SNEGSKA (reference sequence). TCRdb redid the calling of the 5' RACE reads with MiXCR, one entry per CDR3 protein. The table records 200,000 to 250,000 distinct CDR3 sequences, around 8.1% of them present only once. A further study also used this sample, focusing on yellow fever vaccine responses in identical twins.

J is TRBJ2-1 and V is TRBV20-1; the D gene could be TRBD1 or TRBD2 (6 bases each). The clonotype originates from a woman younger than 30 in good health. The sequenced sample was memory (CD45RO+) T cells sorted from blood. CDR3: CSARDYGLGGQQFF. The CDR3 DNA reads TGCAGTGCTAGAGATTACGGATTGGGGGGCCAGCAGTTCTTC.